This TCR beta chain was profiled in a study of cytotoxic CD8 clonotypes in ibrutinib-treated CLL. Findings of the study overall: Under treatment, the uncommon public clonotypes either contracted or remained stable.

The table came from immunoSEQ multiplex PCR; TCRdb's copy has only in-frame clones and leaves some out. The sample lists 270,000 or so clones, approximately 76% occurring once. Germline assignment: CDR1 LNHDA and CDR2 SQIVND (reference sequence). CDR3 size: 16 residues. Trimming took 0 bases from V and 6 from J, leaving 14 bases between them. About this clone: The antigen is unknown.

The TCR comes from a human donor with chronic lymphocytic leukemia. This rearrangement joins TRBV19 to TRBJ2-2, with a possible D match to TRBD1 (6 bases). Here the sequenced sample was PBMCs, taken at disease progression, from a patient treated with ibrutinib. The DNA for the CDR3 is TGTGCCAGTAGTATAGATGTGGGACATCTGGCCGGGGAGCTGTTTTTT. Its translation is CASSIDVGHLAGELFF.